This note documents a single TCR beta chain sequence. The entry originates in a study of technical replicates of blood from several donors. Libraries were prepared by immunoSEQ multiplex PCR; TCRdb keeps only in-frame clonotypes and omits some of them. This table has more than 65,000 clones, 85% to 95% appearing once. The V and J ends lost 1 base and 6 bases, in that order; junction bases with no gene match: 6. Germline lookup yields CDR1 SEHNR and CDR2 FQNEAQ (reference sequence). CDR3 size: 15 residues. J is TRBJ1-5 and V is TRBV7-9, with TRBD1 identical over 7 bases. What was sequenced was T cells isolated from PBMCs. The origin of this receptor is a human donor in good health. The CDR3 region is CASSLGGQGGQPQHF. The CDR3 bases are TGTGCCAGCAGCTTAGGTGGTCAGGGGGGTCAGCCCCAGCATTTT.